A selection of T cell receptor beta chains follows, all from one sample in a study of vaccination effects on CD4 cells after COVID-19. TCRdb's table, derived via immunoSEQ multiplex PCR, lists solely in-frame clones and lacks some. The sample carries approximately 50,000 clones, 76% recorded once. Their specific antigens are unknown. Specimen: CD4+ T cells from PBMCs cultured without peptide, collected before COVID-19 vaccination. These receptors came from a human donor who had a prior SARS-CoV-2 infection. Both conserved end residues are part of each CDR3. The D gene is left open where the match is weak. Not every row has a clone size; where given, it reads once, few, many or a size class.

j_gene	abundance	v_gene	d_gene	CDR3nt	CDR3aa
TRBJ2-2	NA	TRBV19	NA	TGTGCCAGTAGTATTAACGCCGGATACACCGGGGAGCTGTTTTTT	CASSINAGYTGELFF
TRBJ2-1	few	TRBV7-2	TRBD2	TGTGCCAGCAGCTCAAGGACTAGCGGGAGTGGTGGTGAGCAGTTCTTC	CASSSRTSGSGGEQFF
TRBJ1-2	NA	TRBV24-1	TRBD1	TGTGCCACTTCTGACAGGGGCTATGGCTACACCTTC	CATSDRGYGYTF
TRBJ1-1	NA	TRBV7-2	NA	TGTGCCAGCAGCTTAAGGGGGGGGACCGACACTGAAGCTTTCTTT	CASSLRGGTDTEAFF
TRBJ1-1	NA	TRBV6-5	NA	TGTGCCAGCAGTTACGCAGGGGCGGGGACTGAAGCTTTCTTT	CASSYAGAGTEAFF
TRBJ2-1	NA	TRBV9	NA	TGTGCCAGCAGCGTAGATCTGGCGGCCAATGAGCAGTTCTTC	CASSVDLAANEQFF
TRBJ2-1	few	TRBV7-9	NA	TGTGCCAGCAGCTTACAGTTAAGGACAGTTTCCTACAATGAGCAGTTCTTC	CASSLQLRTVSYNEQFF
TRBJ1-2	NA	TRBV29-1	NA	TGCAGCGCTGGGACGGATTATGGCTACACCTTC	CSAGTDYGYTF
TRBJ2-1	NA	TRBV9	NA	TGTGCCAGCAGCGTTTCCCCTAACAATGAGCAGTTCTTC	CASSVSPNNEQFF
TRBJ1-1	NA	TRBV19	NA	TGTGCCAGTAGTGCGGGGTATACGAAAGCTTTCTTT	CASSAGYTKAFF
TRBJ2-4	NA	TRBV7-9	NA	TGTGCCAGCAGCTTAGGGGTGGGGTTTAATAACATTCAGTACTTC	CASSLGVGFNNIQYF
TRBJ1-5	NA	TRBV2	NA	TGTGCCAGCAGTGAAGACAGGGTCTACCAGCCCCAGCATTTT	CASSEDRVYQPQHF
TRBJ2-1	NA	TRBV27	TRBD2	TGTGCCAGCAGTCCCGGACTAGCGGGGACGAGCTCCTACAATGAGCAGTTCTTC	CASSPGLAGTSSYNEQFF
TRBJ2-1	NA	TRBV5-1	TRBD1	TGCGCCAGCACCCTGAGGGGGACAGGGACCTACAATGAGCAGTTCTTC	CASTLRGTGTYNEQFF
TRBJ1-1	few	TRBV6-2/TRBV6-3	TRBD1	TGTGCCAGCAGTCGCACTCCCACAGGGGACTTTGAAGCTTTCTTT	CASSRTPTGDFEAFF
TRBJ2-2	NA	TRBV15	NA	TGTGCCACCAGCAGAGTTCCGTGGGGGTCCGGGGAGCTGTTTTTT	CATSRVPWGSGELFF
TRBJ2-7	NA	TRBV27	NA	TGTGCCAGCAGTTTTCACCCGGGACAAATCTACGAGCAGTACTTC	CASSFHPGQIYEQYF
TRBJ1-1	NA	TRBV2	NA	TGTGCCAGCAGTTCATACGGGGGCTCCACTGAAGCTTTCTTT	CASSSYGGSTEAFF
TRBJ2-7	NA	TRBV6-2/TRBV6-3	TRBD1	TGTGCCAGCAGTTACGGACAGGGGACTACCTACGAGCAGTACTTC	CASSYGQGTTYEQYF
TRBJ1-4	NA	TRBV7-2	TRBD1	TGTGCCAGCAGCTTGGGAACAGGGGGAGGTGAAAAACTGTTTTTT	CASSLGTGGGEKLFF
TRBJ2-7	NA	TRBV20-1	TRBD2	TGCAGTGCTAGACGGGGGGACGAGCAGTACTTC	CSARRGDEQYF
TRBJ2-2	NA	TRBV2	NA	TGTGCCAGCGGGGGGGGACAGCGTACCGGGGAGCTGTTTTTT	CASGGGQRTGELFF
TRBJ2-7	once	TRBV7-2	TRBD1	TGTGCCAGCAGCTTAGCGGGACAGAACTACGAGCAGTACTTC	CASSLAGQNYEQYF
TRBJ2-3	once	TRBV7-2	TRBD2	TGTGCCAGCAGCTTTACTAGCGGGAGGGCCGGAGATACGCAGTATTTT	CASSFTSGRAGDTQYF
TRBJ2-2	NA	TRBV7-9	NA	TGTGCCAGCAGCTTAGGTCTAGCCGCCGGGGAGCTGTTTTTT	CASSLGLAAGELFF
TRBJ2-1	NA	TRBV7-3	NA	TGTGCCAGCAGCTTACGAGGCGGATCCTACAATGAGCAGTTCTTC	CASSLRGGSYNEQFF
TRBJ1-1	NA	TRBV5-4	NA	TGTGCCAGCAGCTTGGGGGTCATAGGAATGAACACTGAAGCTTTCTTT	CASSLGVIGMNTEAFF
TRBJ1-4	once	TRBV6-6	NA	TGTGCCAGCAGTTACCGGTTCGGCCCCACTAATGAAAAACTGTTTTTT	CASSYRFGPTNEKLFF
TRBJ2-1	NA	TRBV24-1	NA	TGTGCCACCAGTCTAGACGAATACAATGAGCAGTTCTTC	CATSLDEYNEQFF
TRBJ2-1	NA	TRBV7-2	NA	TGTGCCAGCAGCTTAGCGTCAGACTACAATGAGCAGTTCTTC	CASSLASDYNEQFF
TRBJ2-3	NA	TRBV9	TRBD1	TGTGCCAGCAGCGCGCAGACAGGGGGCATTGATACGCAGTATTTT	CASSAQTGGIDTQYF
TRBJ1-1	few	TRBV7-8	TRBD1	TGTGCCAGCAGCTCCATTTACAGGGGGGGGTTCACTGAAGCTTTCTTT	CASSSIYRGGFTEAFF
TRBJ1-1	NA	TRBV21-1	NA	TGTGCCAGCAGCCTACATGGGTTAACGAACACTGAAGCTTTCTTT	CASSLHGLTNTEAFF
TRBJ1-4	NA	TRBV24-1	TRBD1	TGTGCCACCAGTGATCTTCCCGACAGGGGAACTAATGAAAAACTGTTTTTT	CATSDLPDRGTNEKLFF
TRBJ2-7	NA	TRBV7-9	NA	TGTGCCAGCAGCTCGGACGGGACCTACGAGCAGTACTTC	CASSSDGTYEQYF
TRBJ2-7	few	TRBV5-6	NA	TGTGCCAGCAGCTCCAGAGGCGACATGCCGCCCTACGAGCAGTACTTC	CASSSRGDMPPYEQYF
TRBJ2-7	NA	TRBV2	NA	TGTGCCAGCAGACCTGGGACTGCCGCCTACGAGCAGTACTTC	CASRPGTAAYEQYF
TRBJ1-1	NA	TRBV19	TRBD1	TGTGCCAGTAGTGCCCGGACAGGGACAAGTGAAGCTTTCTTT	CASSARTGTSEAFF
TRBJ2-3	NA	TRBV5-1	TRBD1	TGCGCCAGCAGCCTACAGGGGGCCTTGGGCACAGATACGCAGTATTTT	CASSLQGALGTDTQYF
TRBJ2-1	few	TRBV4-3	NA	TGCGCCAGCAGCCAAGAAGGGTCGGCCAATGAGCAGTTCTTC	CASSQEGSANEQFF
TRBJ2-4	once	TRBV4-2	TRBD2	TGTGCCAGCAGCCAAGACTGGACTAGCGGGGATGTTCAGTACTTC	CASSQDWTSGDVQYF
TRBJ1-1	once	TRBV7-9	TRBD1	TGTGCCAGCAGCTTAGCGAGGGACAGGGAAGCTTTCTTT	CASSLARDREAFF
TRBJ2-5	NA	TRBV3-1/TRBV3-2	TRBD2	TGTGCCAGCAGCCAAGGCAGCGGGGCGACCCAGTACTTC	CASSQGSGATQYF
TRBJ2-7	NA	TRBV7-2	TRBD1	TGTGCCAGCAATTCAGGGGACAGGGACGAGCAGTACTTC	CASNSGDRDEQYF
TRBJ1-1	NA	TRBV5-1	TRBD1	TGCGCCAGCAGACGGGGACAGGGAAGCTTGAACACTGAAGCTTTCTTT	CASRRGQGSLNTEAFF
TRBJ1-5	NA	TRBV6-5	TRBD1	TGTGCCAGCAGCGCGGACAGGGCTCATCAGCCCCAGCATTTT	CASSADRAHQPQHF
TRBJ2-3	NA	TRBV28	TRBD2	TGTGCCAGCAGTCCACTTAGCGGGGGGGCTTCAGATACGCAGTATTTT	CASSPLSGGASDTQYF
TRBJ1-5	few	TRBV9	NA	TGTGCCAGCAGCCCGGGGTTTTTTGACAATCAGCCCCAGCATTTT	CASSPGFFDNQPQHF
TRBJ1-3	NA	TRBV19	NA	TGTGCCAGTAGGTCCCACTCCGGGCCCACAGCCACCGGAAACACCATATATTTT	CASRSHSGPTATGNTIYF
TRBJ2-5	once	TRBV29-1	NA	TGCAGCGTTGAAGGGTCAGCGTACCAAGAGACCCAGTACTTC	CSVEGSAYQETQYF
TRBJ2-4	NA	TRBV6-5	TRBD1	TGTGCCAGCAGTAAACAGGGGATAGCCAAAAACATTCAGTACTTC	CASSKQGIAKNIQYF
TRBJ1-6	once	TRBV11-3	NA	TGTGCCAGCAGCTTTCAGGGAAATTCACCCCTCCACTTT	CASSFQGNSPLHF
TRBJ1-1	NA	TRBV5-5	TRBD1	TGTGCCAGCAGCTACGCCGGGACAGGGTCCTACACTGAAGCTTTCTTT	CASSYAGTGSYTEAFF